The 10 T cell receptor beta chains given below trace back to one sample, sequenced in a study of blood T cell repertoires in COVID-19. Profiled with immunoSEQ multiplex PCR; TCRdb holds only in-frame clones, not every one. Counted here are about 46,000 clones, 80% to 90% occurring once; the ten biggest clones make up 15% to 20%. Source material: peripheral blood. These TCRs come from a human donor in a cohort sampled during active COVID-19.

The chain is built from TRBV9 and TRBJ1-2; no reliable D call. Per the germline V gene, CDR1 is SGDLS and CDR2 is YYNGEE. The V end was cut by 3 bases, the J end by 5 bases, with 8 bases between. CDR3 length equals 12 residues. The chain's CDR3 is CASSAGFYGYTF. As DNA, the CDR3 is TGTGCCAGCAGCGCCGGGTTTTATGGCTACACCTTC. Combining the CDR3 with reference TRBV9 and TRBJ1-2 gives the whole variable domain DSGVTQTPKHLITATGQRVTLRCSPRSGDLSVYWYQQSLDQGLQFLIQYYNGEERAKGNILERFSAQQFPDLHSELNLSSLELGDSALYFCASSAGFYGYTFGSGTRLTVV.

V gene TRBV5-4 combines with J gene TRBJ2-7, with 9 bases that match TRBD2. The CDR3 has 15 amino acids. The ends lost 3 bases at V and 3 bases at J; junction bases unmatched: 7. CDR1 and CDR2 (germline): SGHNT, YYREEE (reference sequence). The CDR3 nucleotides read TGTGCCAGCAGCTCCCCGGGACTAGCCAACTACGAGCAGTACTTC. Residues: CASSSPGLANYEQYF. The full variable domain, its missing parts supplied by reference TRBV5-4 and TRBJ2-7, is ETGVTQSPTHLIKTRGQQVTLRCSSQSGHNTVSWYQQALGQGPQFIFQYYREEENGRGNFPPRFSGLQFPNYSSELNVNALELDDSALYLCASSSPGLANYEQYFGPGTRLTVT.

V is TRBV28 and J is TRBJ2-7, with 10 positions matching TRBD2. With 6 bases clipped from V and 1 base from J, the junction kept 3 bases outside the gene matches. Germline V gene sequence: CDR1 MDHEN, CDR2 SYDVKM. The CDR3 has 14 residues. In DNA form, the CDR3 reads TGTGCCAGCAGAACTAGCGGGACGTCCTACGAGCAGTACTTC. Its translation is CASRTSGTSYEQYF.

This chain uses TRBV27 with TRBJ2-7; TRBD1 aligns across 10 bases. J was trimmed by 2 bases and V by 5 bases; bases with no gene match: 9. This CDR3 region has 16 residues. Germline CDR1 reads MNHEY; CDR2 reads SMNVEV (reference sequence). CDR3 sequence reads: CASSLGTGVLPYEQYF. The CDR3, as DNA: TGTGCCAGCAGTCTCGGGACAGGGGTTTTGCCCTACGAGCAGTACTTC.

Remarks on this clone: The sample carries other DNA sequences with the same CDR3. The DNA of the CDR3 is TGCGCCAGCAGCTCGGGACAGACCTATGGCTACACCTTC. Protein product: CASSSGQTYGYTF. The chain couples TRBV5-1 to TRBJ1-2, with 7 bases aligning to TRBD1. The CDR3 sequence is 13 residues long. Germline V gives CDR1 SGHRS, CDR2 YFSETQ. V dropped 3 bases and J dropped 4; count of bases not matched to a gene: 3.

The chain couples TRBV11-2 to TRBJ1-3; D gene ambiguous. The germline V gene encodes CDR1 SGHAT and CDR2 FQNNGV. V was trimmed by 4 bases and J by 0 bases, leaving 13 bases between them. The CDR3 is 16 residues long. The CDR3 loop is CASSSRDSSSGNTIYF. Here the CDR3 DNA reads TGTGCCAGCAGCTCAAGAGATTCAAGCTCTGGAAACACCATATATTTT. The full variable domain, in which reference TRBV11-2 and TRBJ1-3 provide the parts outside the CDR3, is EAGVAQSPRYKIIEKRQSVAFWCNPISGHATLYWYQQILGQGPKLLIQFQNNGVVDDSQLPKDRFSAERLKGVDSTLKIQPAKLEDSAVYLCASSSRDSSSGNTIYFGEGSWLTVV.

This clone has just one count. The CDR3 region has the DNA TGTGCCAGCAGTTACTCCTCGGCAGGGGCGAACACTGAAGCTTTCTTT. The encoded protein is CASSYSSAGANTEAFF. The gene calls are TRBV6-2 or TRBV6-3 and TRBJ1-1; possibly TRBD1 for D (6 bases). The CDR3 spans 16 residues. The V gene's germline CDR1 is MNHEY and CDR2 SVGEGT. The V and J ends lost 0 bases and 1 base respectively, with 12 bases between them.

CDR3 nucleotide sequence: TGTGCCAGCAGTTTATTATCGGGAGGGCCTGATGAGCAGTTCTTC. The encoded protein is CASSLLSGGPDEQFF. V gene TRBV28 combines with J gene TRBJ2-1, with 8 bases identical to TRBD2. Germline V gene data show CDR1 as MDHEN and CDR2 as SYDVKM. CDR3 length: 15 amino acids. V dropped 1 base and J dropped 8; count of bases not matched to a gene: 7.

The V call is TRBV11-2, the J call TRBJ2-7; tentative D call: TRBD2 (5 bases). In germline, CDR1 is SGHAT, CDR2 FQNNGV. V lost 1 base and J lost 3, with 13 bases in between. The CDR3 spans 15 residues. The CDR3 DNA reads as TGTGCCAGCAGCTTAGTACCGAAACGGGGCTACGAGCAGTACTTC. It specifies CASSLVPKRGYEQYF.

This clone was counted a few times. This rearrangement joins TRBV30 to TRBJ2-2; no clear D. Trimming removed 6 bases from V and 4 bases from J, with 9 bases in between. The CDR3 sequence is 12 residues long. The germline gives CDR1 GTSNPN, CDR2 SVGIG (reference sequence). The CDR3, as DNA: TGTGCCTGCGATAGAAGCACCGGGGAGCTGTTTTTT. It yields the protein CACDRSTGELFF.